These T cell receptor beta chains were read from a single sample in a study of T cells in Graves' hyperthyroidism and ophthalmopathy. TCRdb independently ran MiXCR on the multiplex PCR reads; one entry per CDR3 protein. The sample records 200,000 to 250,000 distinct CDR3 sequences, 15% to 20% being singletons. The sequenced material came from blood. These receptors all stem from a man in his forties with Graves' hyperthyroidism. Each CDR3 is given with its conserved first and last residue. Each record gives: D gene, V gene, J gene, clone size, CDR3 protein, CDR3 DNA. The D gene is left open where the match is weak. The size entry is marked missing in some rows and otherwise reads once, few, many or a size class.

TRBD1	TRBV28	TRBJ1-5	many	CASRTGGWNQPQHF	TGTGCCAGCAGGACAGGGGGCTGGAATCAGCCCCAGCATTTT
NA	TRBV2	TRBJ1-1	many	CASSSGENTEAFF	TGTGCCAGCAGTTCGGGGGAGAACACTGAAGCTTTCTTT
NA	TRBV2	TRBJ1-5	many	CASSEIGPSNQPQHF	TGTGCCAGCAGTGAAATAGGGCCAAGCAATCAGCCCCAGCATTTT
NA	TRBV30	TRBJ1-1	many	CAWSVLGTPMNTEAFF	TGTGCCTGGAGTGTACTTGGGACTCCCATGAACACTGAAGCTTTCTTT
TRBD2	TRBV4-2	TRBJ2-5	few	CASSQELAGGNRETQYF	TGTGCCAGCAGCCAAGAATTAGCGGGGGGTAACAGGGAGACCCAGTACTTC
TRBD1	TRBV19	TRBJ2-7	NA	CASSIGPGQGVYEQYF	TGTGCCAGTAGTATAGGCCCGGGACAGGGGGTTTACGAGCAGTACTTC
NA	TRBV7-2	TRBJ2-1	once	CASSAQGLHNEQFF	TGTGCCAGCAGCGCGCAGGGTTTGCACAATGAGCAGTTCTTC
NA	TRBV5-1	TRBJ2-7	many	CASSNSYEQYF	TGCGCCAGCAGTAACAGCTACGAGCAGTACTTC
NA	TRBV28	TRBJ2-5	many	CASSGTPGTQYF	TGTGCCAGCAGTGGTACTCCTGGGACCCAGTACTTC
NA	TRBV2	TRBJ1-1	many	CASSVGVNTEAFF	TGTGCCAGCAGTGTGGGGGTTAACACTGAAGCTTTCTTT
NA	TRBV9	TRBJ2-1	many	CASSVVGTLGEQFF	TGTGCCAGCAGCGTAGTCGGGACTCTAGGTGAGCAGTTCTTC
TRBD1	TRBV6-2/TRBV6-3	TRBJ2-1	many	CASSFGTGVEEQFF	TGTGCCAGCAGTTTTGGGACAGGGGTGGAAGAGCAGTTCTTC
NA	TRBV13	TRBJ1-2	few	CASSSDVGGDTFNYGYTF	TGTGCCAGCAGCTCAGATGTTGGGGGGGACACGTTTAACTATGGCTACACCTTC
TRBD2	TRBV5-1	TRBJ2-7	NA	CASSAGLAGVYEQYF	TGCGCCAGCAGCGCGGGACTAGCGGGGGTCTACGAGCAGTACTTC
TRBD1	TRBV20-1	TRBJ1-6	NA	CSASSGGVGNSPLHF	TGCAGTGCTTCCTCAGGGGGCGTAGGTAATTCACCCCTCCACTTT
TRBD2	TRBV4-3	TRBJ2-5	many	CASSPSGVIDGTQYF	TGCGCCAGCAGCCCCAGCGGGGTGATCGACGGGACCCAGTACTTC
TRBD1	TRBV18	TRBJ1-1	many	CASSPATGTGSFF	TGTGCCAGCTCACCAGCAACCGGGACAGGCTCTTTCTTT
NA	TRBV7-9	TRBJ2-3	once	CASSSRRGTDTQYF	TGTGCCAGCAGCTCCAGGCGAGGCACAGATACGCAGTATTTT
NA	TRBV27	TRBJ1-6	many	CASSLWGTSNSPLHF	TGTGCCAGCAGTTTATGGGGGACAAGTAATTCACCCCTCCACTTT
TRBD1	TRBV20-1	TRBJ2-1	many	CSASKGAKNEQFF	TGCAGTGCTAGCAAGGGGGCTAAAAATGAGCAGTTCTTC
NA	TRBV5-6	TRBJ1-2	many	CASSLDRATGYTF	TGTGCCAGCAGCTTGGACAGGGCTACTGGCTACACCTTC
TRBD2	TRBV6-1	TRBJ2-7	many	CASSESIGTSGYYEQYF	TGTGCCAGCAGTGAAAGTATTGGGACTAGCGGTTACTACGAGCAGTACTTC
TRBD1	TRBV5-1	TRBJ1-2	many	CASSLTGQQGGGYTF	TGCGCCAGCAGCTTAACAGGACAGCAGGGGGGTGGCTACACCTTC
NA	TRBV30	TRBJ2-5	few	CAWSVHVGETQYF	TGTGCCTGGAGTGTACACGTGGGGGAGACCCAGTACTTC
TRBD1	TRBV5-1	TRBJ2-7	many	CASSTDNRGSEQYF	TGCGCCAGCAGCACAGATAACAGGGGCTCCGAGCAGTACTTC
NA	TRBV6-1	TRBJ2-3	once	CASTKGSFTDTQYF	TGTGCCAGCACCAAGGGCAGTTTTACAGATACGCAGTATTTT
NA	TRBV30	TRBJ2-5	many	CAWSVSSRAEETQYF	TGTGCCTGGAGTGTGTCTTCTCGCGCCGAAGAGACCCAGTACTTC
NA	TRBV19	TRBJ2-2	NA	CASSRTPRAGELFF	TGTGCCAGTAGTAGAACCCCCCGGGCCGGGGAGCTGTTTTTT
NA	TRBV2	TRBJ1-5	many	CASTKDSNQPQHF	TGTGCCAGCACCAAGGACAGCAATCAGCCCCAGCATTTT
NA	TRBV28	TRBJ1-5	many	CASSFGTPGQPQHF	TGTGCCAGCAGTTTCGGGACTCCGGGGCAGCCCCAGCATTTT
NA	TRBV11-3	TRBJ2-5	many	CASSLTGARGQETQYF	TGTGCCAGCAGCCTAACCGGGGCCCGCGGACAAGAGACCCAGTACTTC
NA	TRBV10-3	TRBJ2-7	few	CAIKPPSTYEQYF	TGTGCCATCAAACCCCCCAGCACGTACGAGCAGTACTTC
NA	TRBV3-1	TRBJ2-7	NA	CASSQVVGYEQYF	TGTGCCAGCAGCCAAGTTGTTGGATACGAGCAGTACTTC
NA	TRBV18	TRBJ2-5	many	CASSPPDEETQYF	TGTGCCAGCTCACCCCCAGATGAAGAGACCCAGTACTTC
NA	TRBV2	TRBJ2-7	many	CASSEQLAYEQYF	TGTGCCAGCAGTGAACAATTAGCCTACGAGCAGTACTTC
NA	TRBV7-9	TRBJ1-2	many	CASSLRQELYGYTF	TGTGCCAGCAGCTTGCGACAGGAGCTCTATGGCTACACCTTC
TRBD2	TRBV28	TRBJ2-1	NA	CASSLSGGSPYNEQFF	TGTGCCAGCAGTTTAAGCGGGGGTTCTCCTTACAATGAGCAGTTCTTC
NA	TRBV2	TRBJ1-5	many	CASKGGGGGNQPQHF	TGTGCCAGCAAGGGGGGGGGTGGAGGCAATCAGCCCCAGCATTTT
NA	TRBV6-2/TRBV6-3	TRBJ1-1	many	CASSLNSEAFF	TGTGCCAGCAGTCTGAATTCTGAAGCTTTCTTT
TRBD1	TRBV20-1	TRBJ2-7	many	CRGADRSTYEQYF	TGCAGAGGAGCGGACAGGAGCACCTACGAGCAGTACTTC
TRBD2	TRBV24-1	TRBJ2-1	NA	CATSDTTGLAYNEQFF	TGTGCCACCAGTGACACTACGGGACTAGCTTACAATGAGCAGTTCTTC
TRBD1	TRBV11-3	TRBJ2-1	many	CASSPRTGSVNEQFF	TGTGCCAGCAGCCCAAGGACAGGGAGCGTCAATGAGCAGTTCTTC
NA	TRBV7-2	TRBJ2-1	NA	CASSSGATQFF	TGTGCCAGCAGCTCTGGGGCCACCCAGTTCTTC
NA	TRBV27	TRBJ2-3	NA	CASSLDSSVYTQYF	TGTGCCAGCAGTTTAGATTCGTCCGTCTACACGCAGTATTTT
NA	TRBV3-1	TRBJ1-1	many	CASSPDGDTEAFF	TGTGCCAGCAGCCCCGACGGGGACACTGAAGCTTTCTTT
NA	TRBV27	TRBJ2-7	many	CASSGARGEQYF	TGTGCCAGCAGCGGCGCTCGGGGCGAGCAGTACTTC
NA	TRBV9	TRBJ2-3	many	CASSVVQGSSDTQYF	TGTGCCAGCAGCGTCGTACAGGGTAGTTCGGATACGCAGTATTTT
TRBD2	TRBV2	TRBJ2-5	NA	CASKLSLAGRKETQYF	TGTGCCAGCAAACTTTCTCTAGCGGGGAGGAAAGAGACCCAGTACTTC
TRBD1	TRBV18	TRBJ2-1	few	CASSPPNFQGDPDYNEQFF	TGTGCCAGCTCACCTCCTAACTTCCAGGGGGACCCAGACTACAATGAGCAGTTCTTC
NA	TRBV20-1	TRBJ2-1	many	CSARWGTSYNEQFF	TGCAGTGCTAGGTGGGGGACTTCCTACAATGAGCAGTTCTTC
NA	TRBV18	TRBJ2-5	many	CASSPLQTFKETQYF	TGTGCCAGCTCACCATTACAGACATTCAAAGAGACCCAGTACTTC
TRBD1	TRBV20-1	TRBJ2-1	many	CSASHSGGSSYNEQFF	TGCAGTGCTAGCCACTCAGGGGGCAGCTCCTACAATGAGCAGTTCTTC